This T cell receptor beta chain emerged from a study of blood T cell repertoires in COVID-19. In the study overall: Acute and convalescent COVID-19 samples came from the United States, Italy and Spain. The analysed material was cDNA or gDNA that came from T cells, B-cell-depleted T cells, or PBMCs.

From germline, CDR1 is DFQATT and CDR2 SNEGSKA (reference sequence). Trimming left V 6 bases short and J 6 bases short, with 9 bases between. This CDR3 is 11 amino acids long. Authors' data handling: For nucleated cells, counts were estimated from reference gene primer amplification. The data were produced by immunoSEQ multiplex PCR, yet TCRdb's version contains in-frame clones alone and is incomplete. V, J and clone size are taken as reported in that table, and D and trimming were inferred from the DNA itself. The sample has around 50,000 clones; 70% to 90% are singletons. The chain uses TRBV20-1 and TRBJ2-1; possibly TRBD2 for D (5 bases). The sample was peripheral blood. The clonotype comes from a human donor in a cohort sampled during active COVID-19. In nucleotides, the CDR3 is TGCAGTGCCCGGGATTTCAATGAGCAGTTCTTC. As protein: CSARDFNEQFF.